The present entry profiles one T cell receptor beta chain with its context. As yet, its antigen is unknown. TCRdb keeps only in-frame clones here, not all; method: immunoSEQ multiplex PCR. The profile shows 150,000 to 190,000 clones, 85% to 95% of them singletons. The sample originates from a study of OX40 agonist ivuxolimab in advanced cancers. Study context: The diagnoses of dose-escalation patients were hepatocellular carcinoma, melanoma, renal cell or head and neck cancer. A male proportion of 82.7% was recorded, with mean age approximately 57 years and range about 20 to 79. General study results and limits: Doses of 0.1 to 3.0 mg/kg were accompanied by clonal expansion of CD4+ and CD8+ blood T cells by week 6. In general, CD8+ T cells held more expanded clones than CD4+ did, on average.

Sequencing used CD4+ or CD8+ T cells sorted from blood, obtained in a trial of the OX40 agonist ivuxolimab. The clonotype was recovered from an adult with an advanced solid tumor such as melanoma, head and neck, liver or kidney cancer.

The CDR3 loop reads CASRGLQETQYF. For the CDR3, the DNA is TGTGCCAGCAGGGGACTGCAAGAGACCCAGTACTTC. The chain employs TRBV2 and TRBJ2-5, with a possible D match to TRBD2 (6 bases). Trimming removed 6 bases from V and 2 bases from J, with 7 bases in between. CDR1 and CDR2 from the germline V gene are SNHLY and FYNNEI. There are 12 residues in the CDR3.